Listed below are T cell receptor beta chains from one sample, sequenced in a study of early T cells in non-severe SARS-CoV-2 infection. TCRdb fed the 5' RACE reads into MiXCR, producing one record per CDR3 protein. This sample yields fewer than 95,000 distinct CDR3 sequences, of which over 15% are seen a single time; 4.5% to 6.5% belongs to the top ten. Source: whole blood, taken at baseline. Every receptor here comes from an adult who was a healthcare worker with PCR-confirmed SARS-CoV-2 infection or an uninfected control (not recorded which). CDR3s include the opening cysteine and the closing phenylalanine or tryptophan. A D gene is named only where the DNA matches it firmly. Only some rows state a clone size, as once, few, many or a class for expanded clones.

CDR3,DNA,size,J,V,D
CASSQDAGTSVWNEQFF,TGCGCCAGCAGCCAAGACGCCGGGACTAGCGTTTGGAATGAGCAGTTCTTC,.,TRBJ2-1,TRBV4-3,TRBD2
CASSLERTEAFF,TGTGCCAGCAGCTTAGAACGGACTGAAGCTTTCTTT,few,TRBJ1-1,TRBV7-2,.
CASSRPGTSGTYEQYF,TGTGCCAGCAGTCGGCCTGGGACTAGCGGAACCTACGAGCAGTACTTC,.,TRBJ2-7,TRBV12-3/TRBV12-4,TRBD2
CASSLKGEGEAFF,TGTGCCAGCAGCTTAAAGGGGGAGGGTGAAGCTTTCTTT,many,TRBJ1-1,TRBV7-9,.
CASGAGAREQYF,TGTGCCAGCGGAGCAGGGGCAAGGGAGCAGTACTTC,many,TRBJ2-7,TRBV12-3/TRBV12-4,.
CASSQGPLIRETQYF,TGTGCCAGCAGCCAGGGACCCCTCATTCGCGAGACCCAGTACTTC,few,TRBJ2-5,TRBV7-6,.
CASPWGGSNEQFF,TGTGCCAGCCCCTGGGGCGGGAGCAATGAGCAGTTCTTC,many,TRBJ2-1,TRBV21-1,.
CASSGGTASPRRETQYF,TGTGCCAGCAGTGGAGGGACAGCGAGCCCTAGGAGGGAGACCCAGTACTTC,.,TRBJ2-5,TRBV25-1,TRBD1
CASSLTTSTDTQYF,TGTGCCAGCAGTTTAACTACTAGCACAGATACGCAGTATTTT,.,TRBJ2-3,TRBV27,.
CASSLAGWLYF,TGCGCCAGCAGTCTAGCGGGGTGGTTGTACTTC,few,TRBJ2-5,TRBV4-3,TRBD2